Below are 11 T cell receptor beta chains sequenced from a single sample in a study of cytomegalovirus exposure and HLA in healthy donors (dated by TCRdb to between 2016 and 2019). Library construction relied on the immunoSEQ multiplex PCR assay. TCRdb carries this immuneACCESS record with in-frame sequences only. Its versions omit some clonotypes, under half of them owing to an unresolved V gene in the studies checked, with the rest unexplained. The table for this sample lists about 250,000 clones; roughly 84% of them were counted only once. The top ten clones comprise 12% of the sample. Material for sequencing was PBMCs. Receptor source: a man younger than 35 in good health and CMV-seropositive.

V usage is TRBV4-1 and J usage is TRBJ2-3, with 9 bases that match TRBD2. V shed 0 bases and J 6 bases; nucleotides not matched to a gene: 10. Germline assignment: CDR1 MGHRA and CDR2 YSYEKL. This CDR3 contains 17 residues. The CDR3 DNA follows: TGCGCCAGCAGCCAAGATTGGCTAGCGGGGTTCTCGGATACGCAGTATTTT. Translation gives CASSQDWLAGFSDTQYF.

The chain joins TRBV19 to TRBJ2-5; D is unresolved. V lost 5 bases to trimming and J lost 4 bases, with 2 bases between them. Germline CDR1 reads LNHDA; CDR2 reads SQIVND (reference sequence). The CDR3 consists of 10 residues. The CDR3 region is CASSGETQYF. The CDR3, as DNA: TGTGCCAGTAGTGGAGAGACCCAGTACTTC.

The table lists this clone with a few counts. This rearrangement joins TRBV9 to TRBJ1-2, with a tentative D call TRBD1 (6 bases). Trimming left V 0 bases short and J 4 bases short, with 10 bases between. Per germline, CDR1 SGDLS and CDR2 YYNGEE. This CDR3 comprises 14 residues. The CDR3 sequence is CASSVGVGAYGYTF. CDR3 nucleotides: TGTGCCAGCAGCGTAGGTGTGGGGGCCTATGGCTACACCTTC.

The CDR3 sequence is CASSVLEAQYF. CDR3 coding DNA: TGTGCCAGCAGCGTACTGGAAGCGCAGTATTTT. The rearrangement joins TRBV7-9 to TRBJ2-3; D unclear. The CDR3 is 11 residues long. Germline V gene data show CDR1 as SEHNR and CDR2 as FQNEAQ (reference sequence). V lost 5 bases and J 10 bases, leaving 10 bases between the germline ends. Drawing the rest from reference TRBV7-9 and TRBJ2-3, the complete variable domain is DTGVSQNPRHKITKRGQNVTFRCDPISEHNRLYWYRQTLGQGPEFLTYFQNEAQLEKSRLLSDRFSAERPKGSFSTLEIQRTEQGDSAMYLCASSVLEAQYFGPGTRLTVL.

The chain uses TRBV7-3 and TRBJ2-1, with 16 nucleotides matching TRBD2. The CDR3 contains 22 residues. CDR1 is SGHTA and CDR2 is FQGTGA in the germline V gene. V lost 5 bases and J lost 0; bases outside the gene matches: 16. The chain's CDR3 is CASSNPGTGTSGRASSYNEQFF. The CDR3 DNA reads TGTGCCAGCAGCAACCCCGGGACCGGGACTAGCGGGAGGGCGAGCTCCTACAATGAGCAGTTCTTC.

The chain has TRBV19 and TRBJ2-7; 11 bases align to TRBD2. The CDR3 loop spans 13 amino acids. Unmatched junction bases numbered 3, after V lost 5 bases and J lost 6 bases. From germline, CDR1 is LNHDA and CDR2 SQIVND (reference sequence). CDR3 sequence: CASSLGLAGEQYF. The CDR3 bases are TGTGCCAGTAGTCTCGGACTAGCGGGCGAGCAGTACTTC.

This chain connects TRBV5-1 to TRBJ1-2; D gene ambiguous. Looked up from germline, CDR1 is SGHRS and CDR2 is YFSETQ. The length of the CDR3 is 13 residues. Trimming took 0 bases from V and 8 from J, leaving 11 bases between them. This CDR3 reads CASSLESRSGYTF. The CDR3 nucleotides read TGCGCCAGCAGCTTGGAGAGTAGATCCGGCTACACCTTC. Full variable domain (remainder filled in from reference TRBV5-1 and TRBJ1-2): KAGVTQTPRYLIKTRGQQVTLSCSPISGHRSVSWYQQTPGQGLQFLFEYFSETQRNKGNFPGRFSGRQFSNSRSEMNVSTLELGDSALYLCASSLESRSGYTFGSGTRLTVV.

The rearrangement joins TRBV27 to TRBJ2-1; TRBD2 matches 10 bases. Looked up from germline, CDR1 is MNHEY and CDR2 is SMNVEV (reference sequence). Trimming removed 5 bases from V and 8 bases from J; junction bases left unmatched: 12. This CDR3 contains 16 residues. The CDR3 DNA follows: TGTGCCAGCAGTCCCCTTAGCGGGGGGCGGTGGGATGAGCAGTTCTTC. Protein: CASSPLSGGRWDEQFF.

In this sample, this clone turned up a few times. The rearrangement links TRBV6-5 to TRBJ2-7, with TRBD2 matching 13 bases. V was pared by 6 bases and J by 5 bases, with 4 bases of the junction left unmatched. Germline lookup yields CDR1 MNHEY and CDR2 SVGAGI. This CDR3 has 14 amino acids. CDR3 loop: CASRRTSGSNEQYF. CDR3 DNA sequence: TGTGCCAGCAGGCGGACTAGCGGGAGCAACGAGCAGTACTTC.

The chain joins TRBV13 to TRBJ2-7; no reliable D call. The V and J ends lost 0 bases and 7 bases respectively, with 4 bases between them. Germline lookup yields CDR1 PRHDT and CDR2 FYEKMQ (reference sequence). The CDR3 totals 11 residues. CDR3 sequence: CASSLGGEQYF. CDR3 in DNA: TGTGCCAGCAGCTTAGGGGGGGAGCAGTACTTC.

The genes are TRBV5-4 and TRBJ1-2, with 9 bases matching TRBD1. Per germline, CDR1 SGHNT and CDR2 YYREEE (reference sequence). The trim removed 4 bases at V and 4 bases at J, leaving 5 bases unmatched. The CDR3 sequence is 14 residues long. The CDR3 sequence: CASSGGTGPYGYTF. CDR3 bases: TGTGCCAGCAGCGGAGGGACAGGGCCCTATGGCTACACCTTC.